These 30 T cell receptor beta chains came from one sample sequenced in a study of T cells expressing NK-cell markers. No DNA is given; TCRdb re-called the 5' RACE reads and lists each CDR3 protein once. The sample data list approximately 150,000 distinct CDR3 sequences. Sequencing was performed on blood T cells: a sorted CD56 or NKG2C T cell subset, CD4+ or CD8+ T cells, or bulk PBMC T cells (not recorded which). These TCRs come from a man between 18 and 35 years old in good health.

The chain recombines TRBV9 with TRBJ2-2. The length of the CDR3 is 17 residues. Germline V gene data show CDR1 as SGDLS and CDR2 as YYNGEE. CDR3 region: CASSPRIGLRGAGELFF.

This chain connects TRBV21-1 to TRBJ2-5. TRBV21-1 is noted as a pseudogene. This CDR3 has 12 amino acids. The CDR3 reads CASSNSQETQYF.

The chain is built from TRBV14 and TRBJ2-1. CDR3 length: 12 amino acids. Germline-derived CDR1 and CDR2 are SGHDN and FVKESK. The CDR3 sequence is CASSHFKGEQFF.

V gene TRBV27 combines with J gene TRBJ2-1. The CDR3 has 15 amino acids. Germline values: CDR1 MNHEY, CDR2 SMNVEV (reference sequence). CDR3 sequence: CASSLSQLTGLGQFF.

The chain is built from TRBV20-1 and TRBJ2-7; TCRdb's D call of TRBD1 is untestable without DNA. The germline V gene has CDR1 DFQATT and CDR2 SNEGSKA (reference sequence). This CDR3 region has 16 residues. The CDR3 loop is CSARDGGRGEDYEQYF.

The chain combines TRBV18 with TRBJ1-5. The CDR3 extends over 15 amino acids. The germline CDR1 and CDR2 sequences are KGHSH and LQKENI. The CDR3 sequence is CASSNQRDSNQPQHF.

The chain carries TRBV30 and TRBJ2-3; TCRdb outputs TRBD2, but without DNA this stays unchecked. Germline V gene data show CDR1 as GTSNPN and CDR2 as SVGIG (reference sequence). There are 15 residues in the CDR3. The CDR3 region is CAWSVRTSGTDTQYF. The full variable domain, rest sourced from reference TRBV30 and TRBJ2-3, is SQTIHQWPATLVQPVGSPLSLECTVEGTSNPNLYWYRQAAGRGLQLLFYSVGIGQISSEVPQNLSASRPQDRQFILSSKKLLLSDSGFYLCAWSVRTSGTDTQYFGPGTRLTVL.

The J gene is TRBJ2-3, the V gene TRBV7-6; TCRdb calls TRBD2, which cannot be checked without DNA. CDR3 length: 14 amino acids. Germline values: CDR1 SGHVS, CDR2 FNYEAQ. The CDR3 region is CASSLVAGDDTQYF.

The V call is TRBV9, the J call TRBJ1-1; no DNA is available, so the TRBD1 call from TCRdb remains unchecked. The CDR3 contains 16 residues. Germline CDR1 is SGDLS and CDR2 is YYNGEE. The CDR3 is CASSAGQGAPDTEAFF. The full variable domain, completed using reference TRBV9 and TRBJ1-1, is DSGVTQTPKHLITATGQRVTLRCSPRSGDLSVYWYQQSLDQGLQFLIQYYNGEERAKGNILERFSAQQFPDLHSELNLSSLELGDSALYFCASSAGQGAPDTEAFFGQGTRLTVV.

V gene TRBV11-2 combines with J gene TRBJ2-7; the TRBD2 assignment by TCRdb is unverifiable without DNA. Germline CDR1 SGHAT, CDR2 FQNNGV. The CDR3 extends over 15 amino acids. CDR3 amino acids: CASSLGTAISYEQYF.

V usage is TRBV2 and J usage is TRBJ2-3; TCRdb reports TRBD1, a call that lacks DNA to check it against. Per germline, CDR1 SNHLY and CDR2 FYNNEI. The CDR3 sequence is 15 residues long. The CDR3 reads CASTPGGYHTDTQYF.

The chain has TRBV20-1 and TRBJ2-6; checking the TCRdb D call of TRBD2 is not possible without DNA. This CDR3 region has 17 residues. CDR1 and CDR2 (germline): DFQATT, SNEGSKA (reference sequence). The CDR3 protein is CSARGPGEGTGANVLTF.

CDR3: CASSQDISSYNEQFF. V and J are TRBV3-1 and TRBJ2-1. Germline CDR1 LGHDT, CDR2 YNNKEL (reference sequence). The CDR3 extends over 15 amino acids.

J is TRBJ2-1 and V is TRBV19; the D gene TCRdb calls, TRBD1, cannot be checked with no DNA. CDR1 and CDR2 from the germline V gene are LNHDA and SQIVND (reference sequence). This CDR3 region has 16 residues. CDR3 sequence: CASSEGWGSSYNEQFF.

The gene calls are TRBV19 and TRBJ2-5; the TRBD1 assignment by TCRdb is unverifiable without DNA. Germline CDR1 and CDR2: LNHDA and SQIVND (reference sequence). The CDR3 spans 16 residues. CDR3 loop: CASSPILGRDRETQYF.

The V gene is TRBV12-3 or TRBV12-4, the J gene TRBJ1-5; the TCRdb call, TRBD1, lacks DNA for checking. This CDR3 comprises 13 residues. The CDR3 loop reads CASSYREPQPQHF.

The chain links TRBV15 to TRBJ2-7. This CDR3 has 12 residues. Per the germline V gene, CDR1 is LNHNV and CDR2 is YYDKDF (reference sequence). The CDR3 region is CATSGQTGEQYF.

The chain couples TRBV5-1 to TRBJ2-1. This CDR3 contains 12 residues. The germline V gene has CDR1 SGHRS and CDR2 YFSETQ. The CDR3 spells CASRDPNNEQFF.

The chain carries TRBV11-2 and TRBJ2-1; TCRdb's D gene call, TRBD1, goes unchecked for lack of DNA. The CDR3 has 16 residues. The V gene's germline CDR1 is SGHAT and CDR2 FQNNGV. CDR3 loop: CASSLYSDRGGGEQFF.

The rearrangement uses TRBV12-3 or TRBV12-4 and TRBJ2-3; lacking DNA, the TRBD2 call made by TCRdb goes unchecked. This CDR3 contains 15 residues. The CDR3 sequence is CASRAGGPGTDTQYF.

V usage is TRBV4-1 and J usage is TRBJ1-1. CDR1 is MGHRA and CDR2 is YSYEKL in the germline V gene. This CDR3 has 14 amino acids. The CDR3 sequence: CASSQEGFGTEAFF.

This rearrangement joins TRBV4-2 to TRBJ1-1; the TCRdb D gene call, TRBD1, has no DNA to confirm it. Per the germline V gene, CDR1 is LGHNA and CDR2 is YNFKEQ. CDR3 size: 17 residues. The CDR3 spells CASSQEDSQRGNTEAFF.

The CDR3 protein is CASSYTTGQYYEQYF. This rearrangement joins TRBV6-5 to TRBJ2-7; absent DNA, TCRdb's TRBD1 call cannot be checked. Looked up from germline, CDR1 is MNHEY and CDR2 is SVGAGI. This CDR3 is built from 15 residues.

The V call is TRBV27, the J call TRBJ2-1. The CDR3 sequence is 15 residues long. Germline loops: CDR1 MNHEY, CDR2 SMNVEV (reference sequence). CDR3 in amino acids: CASSSSPTVYNEQFF.

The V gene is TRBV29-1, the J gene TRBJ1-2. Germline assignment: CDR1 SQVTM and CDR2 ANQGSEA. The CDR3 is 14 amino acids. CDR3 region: CSATKGFTNYGYTF. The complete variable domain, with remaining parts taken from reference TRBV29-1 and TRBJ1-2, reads SAVISQKPSRDICQRGTSLTIQCQVDSQVTMMFWYRQQPGQSLTLIATANQGSEATYESGFVIDKFPISRPNLTFSTLTVSNMSPEDSSIYLCSATKGFTNYGYTFGSGTRLTVV.

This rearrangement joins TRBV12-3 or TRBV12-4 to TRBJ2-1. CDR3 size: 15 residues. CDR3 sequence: CASSFGSGSYNEQFF.

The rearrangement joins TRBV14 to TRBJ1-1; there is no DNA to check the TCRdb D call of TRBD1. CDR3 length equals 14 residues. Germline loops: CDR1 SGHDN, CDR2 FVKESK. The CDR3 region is CASSQTLQVGEAFF.

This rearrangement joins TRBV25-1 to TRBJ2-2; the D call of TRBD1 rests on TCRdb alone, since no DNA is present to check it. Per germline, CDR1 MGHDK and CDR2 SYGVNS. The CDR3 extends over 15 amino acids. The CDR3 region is CASSEPDSLSGELFF.

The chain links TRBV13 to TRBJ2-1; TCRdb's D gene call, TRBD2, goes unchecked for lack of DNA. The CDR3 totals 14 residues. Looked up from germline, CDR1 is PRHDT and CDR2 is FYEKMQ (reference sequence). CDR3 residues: CASSRSGRALEQFF.

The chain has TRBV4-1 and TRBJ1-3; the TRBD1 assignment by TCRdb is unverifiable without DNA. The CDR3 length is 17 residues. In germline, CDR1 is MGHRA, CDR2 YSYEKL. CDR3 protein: CASSQDRVGGVGNTIYF.